This T cell receptor (beta chain) is from a study of CXCR3-negative and CXCR3-positive naive CD8 T cells. Broader study findings: Naive cells positive for CXCR3 carried more hydrophobic TRB CDR3s than CXCR3-negative ones. In both naive subsets diversity was comparably high, whereas memory CD8+ cells showed much lower diversity.

This CDR3 is built from 16 residues. Germline values: CDR1 SGHVS, CDR2 FQNEAQ. With UMI labels, 5' RACE was used to prepare the TRB cDNA libraries. For each CDR3 protein, TCRdb gives one entry from its re-call of the 5' RACE reads, without DNA. The repertoire shows some 68,000 distinct CDR3 sequences; the top ten hold 4.8%. As for this clonotype: Its target is unknown.

The sequence came from a human donor in good health. Some clones in this sample may be carry-over from other donors' samples. This chain joins TRBV7-8 and TRBJ2-1; lacking DNA, the TRBD2 call made by TCRdb goes unchecked. Sequenced input: naive CXCR3+ CD8+ T cells from blood. The subset here: CD45RO-CCR7+CD27+CD95- naive CD8+ T cells expressing CXCR3 (TNR3+). The CDR3 loop reads CASSSSPAGGGSEQFF.